This TCR beta chain was found in a study of T-cell memory formation after mild COVID-19. Study as a whole: TCR clusters largely stayed donor specific. Study-level points and caveats: Mostly located in CM and EM were contracting CD4+ clones, with contracting CD8+ clones located in EMRA. Later expanders leaned CD4+, whereas clones that contracted between day 15 and 85 were balanced CD4/CD8.

With regard to this clonotype: Its antigen is unidentified.

TCRdb processed the 5' RACE reads anew with MiXCR; each CDR3 protein has one entry. The sample has 150,000 to 200,000 distinct CDR3 sequences, about 14% seen once. The source material was PBMCs or a T cell subset sorted from them (not recorded which). This receptor was taken from an adult woman who had mild COVID-19 (a few samples of this study predate the infection). Cell type and time point are not known.

The CDR3 is CASSQDQVAAAKNIQYF. CDR3 sequence (DNA): TGCGCCAGCAGCCAAGATCAGGTGGCCGCCGCCAAAAACATTCAGTACTTC. The rearrangement uses TRBV4-1 and TRBJ2-4; D is unclear. The CDR3 loop spans 17 amino acids. Germline V gene sequence: CDR1 MGHRA, CDR2 YSYEKL. V was pared by 0 bases and J by 1 base, with 13 bases between.